This T cell receptor (beta chain) is from a study of blood T cell repertoires in COVID-19. Study information: The United States, Italy and Spain were the sources of the acute and convalescent COVID-19 samples.

The germline V gene encodes CDR1 GTSNPN and CDR2 SVGIG (reference sequence). CDR3 length: 13 amino acids. Original handling: Estimation of nucleated cell counts relied on the amplification of reference gene primers. Using immunoSEQ multiplex PCR, the repertoire was profiled, and TCRdb retains in-frame clones only, with some absent. The DNA gave D and trimming, while V, J and clone size come from that table. The sample holds roughly 68,000 clones, approximately 92% seen once. The clonotype originates from a woman in her forties or fifties with active COVID-19. This chain joins TRBV30 and TRBJ2-1; D perhaps matches TRBD2 (7 bases). The sample taken for sequencing was peripheral blood. This CDR3 reads CGGAAGAVNEQFF. The CDR3 bases are TGTGGGGGGGCGGCGGGAGCCGTCAATGAGCAGTTCTTC.